This is a list of T cell receptor beta chains from one sample in a study of cytomegalovirus exposure and HLA in healthy donors. Produced via immunoSEQ multiplex PCR; TCRdb's table is partial and in-frame only. The data show over 85,000 clones, over 80% seen once. Sample: PBMCs. The receptors shown here come from a female donor in good health and CMV-seropositive. CDR3s leave out the opening cysteine and the closing phenylalanine or tryptophan. Where a row states a size, it is once, few, many or the class of an expanded clone; other rows omit it.

cdr3_length v_call clone_size cdr3_aa
13 TRBV11-2 NA ASSLNTGPGSPLH
10 TRBV5-1 NA ASSRGHNEQY
13 TRBV18 few ASSPPWDRVNEQF
12 TRBV27 NA ASSRGQLGTEAF
10 TRBV29-1 NA SVEAGTGELF
13 TRBV6-4 NA ASSDYPDSNQPQH
12 TRBV19 few ASRSQGGQNEAF
13 TRBV7-6 NA ASSTSGLSTDTQY
12 TRBV13 once ASSPYRGGNTIY
11 TRBV6-1 NA AVRTPINTEAF
11 TRBV30 few AWSPTGPHEQY
13 TRBV27 NA ASSWKRTRGDTQY
15 TRBV15 NA ATSWVSWDRYQETQY
14 TRBV9 NA ASSQGVGGVGTEAF
14 TRBV7-2 once ASSLAPWTVDTEAF
11 TRBV2 few ASRYGQGYTIY
11 TRBV13 NA ASRLTGLTEAF
20 TRBV4-2 few ASSQGHAGISGLGRDLDTQY
14 TRBV28 NA ASSLLQGAMPTEAF
14 TRBV11-3 NA ASSEGGGTGQETQY
13 TRBV5-6 NA ASSRPGGANYGYT
11 TRBV5-1 NA ASSLDLEYGYP
10 TRBV5-4 NA ASSWHTDTQY
15 TRBV11-2 once ASSLAKAGTNSYEQY
12 TRBV10-2 NA ATQTSGTTDTQY
10 TRBV7-2 NA ASSPRTGGYT
16 TRBV9 NA ASSAGLAGEKLGYEQY
11 TRBV4-2 few ASSLGRAGELF
13 TRBV25-1 NA ASSESGRVGEKLF
13 TRBV2 NA ASYPGAGGADGYT
16 TRBV5-1 NA ASSFNSGPLSGANVLT
12 TRBV4-2 NA ASTLGRAGNTIY
11 TRBV5-1 few ASSSGLIYEQY
11 TRBV11-2 few ASSADRLREQY
14 TRBV7-2 NA ASSLSTGQGACGYT
10 TRBV6-6 NA ASSTRRGGYT
14 TRBV6-4 NA ASSYERQANTDTQY
11 TRBV19 once ASSGTGTGELF
13 TRBV5-1 NA ASSPTSGGAREQF
14 TRBV19 NA ASTGLRGAGNQPQH
13 TRBV27 NA ASSPRTGRNYGYT
11 TRBV7-2 NA AIHSPTNEKLF
15 TRBV18 NA ASSPIPGGGLQETQY
12 TRBV7-9 NA ASSRGTGQETQY
10 TRBV5-4 NA ASSPRVPEQY
12 TRBV10-2 NA ASRSGQQKETQY
12 TRBV6-6 NA ASRYPTANQPQH
13 TRBV30 NA AWSIVAGGPYEQY
15 TRBV5-6 once ASSLYSGQGVNQPQH
9 TRBV20-1 NA SARGGSEAF